The rows below give T cell receptor beta chains drawn from one sample of a study of T cell responses to AZD1222 COVID-19 vaccine. The assay was immunoSEQ multiplex PCR, and TCRdb's table has in-frame clones only and misses some. This table has 100,000 to 150,000 clones, more than 80% appearing once. This sample comprised peripheral blood, obtained 28 days after the second AZD1222 dose. The receptor source for this set is an adult who received the AZD1222 COVID-19 vaccine. CDR3s include the opening cysteine and the closing phenylalanine or tryptophan. Fields, in order: D gene, clone size, J gene, V gene, CDR3 protein, CDR3 DNA. D genes are given only for firm matches. Rows may omit the clone size; those that give it use once, few, many or a size class.

>.|once|TRBJ2-2|TRBV18
CASSPLTSETGELFF
TGTGCCAGCTCACCACTGACGTCCGAGACCGGGGAGCTGTTTTTT
>.|.|TRBJ1-2|TRBV30
CAWNRDSFRGYTF
TGTGCCTGGAATAGGGACTCCTTTCGCGGCTACACCTTC
>.|.|TRBJ1-2|TRBV5-6
CASSPLRRGNYGYTF
TGTGCCAGCAGCCCTCTCCGGAGAGGGAACTATGGCTACACCTTC
>.|few|TRBJ2-1|TRBV7-2
CASSSLPSEQFF
TGTGCCAGCAGCTCCCTCCCATCGGAGCAGTTCTTC
>.|.|TRBJ1-1|TRBV19
CASSIYERGAAFF
TGTGCCAGTAGTATTTATGAACGAGGGGCAGCTTTCTTT
>.|once|TRBJ1-3|TRBV2
CASSLGQASGNTIYF
TGTGCCAGCAGTCTAGGACAAGCCTCTGGAAACACCATATATTTT
>.|.|TRBJ1-1|TRBV5-1
CASSSGTAKGGPEAFF
TGCGCCAGCAGCTCCGGGACGGCGAAAGGAGGGCCTGAAGCTTTCTTT
>.|.|TRBJ1-2|TRBV29-1
CSVVQTANYGYTF
TGCAGCGTCGTACAGACTGCTAACTATGGCTACACCTTC
>TRBD2|.|TRBJ2-3|TRBV5-1
CASSLGGGDVDTQYF
TGCGCCAGCAGCCTCGGTGGGGGGGATGTTGATACGCAGTATTTT
>.|.|TRBJ2-7|TRBV5-1
CASSLGALSYEQYF
TGCGCCAGCAGCTTAGGGGCGCTGTCCTACGAGCAGTACTTC